This T cell receptor beta chain was captured in a study of OX40 agonist ivuxolimab in advanced cancers. This CDR3 contains 15 residues. Trimming at V came to 2 bases and at J to 6 bases, leaving 2 bases not matched to a gene. Per germline, CDR1 SGDLS and CDR2 YYNGEE. Generated by immunoSEQ multiplex PCR, the TCRdb table keeps only in-frame clones and is missing some. The data show fewer than 80,000 clones, with about 90% seen just once and more than 14% held by the top ten. The chain is built from TRBV9 and TRBJ2-1; 13 bases are a match to TRBD2. Sequencing used CD4+ or CD8+ T cells sorted from blood, obtained in a trial of the OX40 agonist ivuxolimab. The sequence was obtained from an adult with an advanced solid tumor such as melanoma, head and neck, liver or kidney cancer. This CDR3 is CASSVTSGRANEQFF. The CDR3 DNA reads as TGTGCCAGCAGCGTCACTAGCGGGAGGGCCAATGAGCAGTTCTTC.